Below, one TCR beta chain is given with its context. It has no known antigen specificity. Base-call qualities are not available, and no considerably larger clone is one nucleotide away. This sample is part of a study of blood T cell repertoires in COVID-19 (dated by TCRdb to about 2020). Background for the entire study: For ImmuneRACE Cohort 3, a participant was defined as recovered based on two consecutive negative NP/OP PCR tests, clearance by a healthcare professional, or resolution of symptoms. Samples from collaborators originated in the United States, Italy and Spain and spanned both the acute and convalescent phases of COVID-19. The material from the prospective study consisted of cDNA or gDNA derived from T cells, B-cell-depleted T cells, or PBMCs. The dataset comprised deeply sampled blood TCRbeta repertoires from subjects exposed to, actively infected with, or recovered from COVID-19. The repertoires were released in a freely available public database meant as a resource for research on the immune response to SARS-CoV-2. Samples were obtained from the ongoing ImmuneRACE study (first 160 participants) and from about 1,300 subjects provided by 6 global collaborators. The sample metadata nearly always contained a de-identified subject ID, COVID-19 status, age in years and sex. Where available, HLA class I and class II types were taken from metadata supplied by the sample provider and were not determined by assay-based typing.

Enrolling through a virtual design, the prospective study's participants ranged in age from roughly 18 to 100 years and lived across about two dozen United States geographic areas. In the prospective study, participants were assigned to cohorts based on the clinical history participants reported in a screening survey and a study questionnaire. Mobile phlebotomists in the prospective study collected whole blood, serum and a nasopharyngeal or oropharyngeal swab from every participant. Additional blood draws and questionnaires over an approximately 2-month period could optionally be provided by prospective study participants. Before DNA extraction, blood samples from the prospective study were shipped at room temperature or frozen. TCRbeta CDR3 regions were amplified from genomic DNA using the immunoSEQ Assay, a bias-controlled multiplex PCR. Under the source paper's analysis protocol: The number of nucleated cells in each sample was estimated from the amplification of reference gene primers within the assay. To quantify the absolute abundance of each unique TCRbeta CDR3 rearrangement, sequence reads were collapsed and filtered. Productive Simpson clonality was computed per sample as the square root of Simpson's diversity index over productive rearrangements. Here the immuneACCESS table is served through TCRdb, limited to in-frame sequences with V and J called. Missing clones are a known gap in these copies; in checked studies unresolved V genes cover under half, and the rest lacks a known reason. V and J calls and clone size are given by that table; D and trimming were obtained from the DNA. The sample table records around 190,000 clones; about 88% of these occur just once. The top ten constitute about 22% of the sample.

The germline V gene (reference sequence) supplies CDR1 DFQATT and CDR2 SNEGSKA. The CDR3 has 11 amino acids, counting the end cysteine and phenylalanine. Kept here is only the CDR3 DNA, which spans 33 bases and is read in frame from base 1. Overall results and qualifications from the work: Clinical and demographic metadata were provided uncurated, with the amount varying by source and participant.

The clonotype comes from a woman aged 40 to 50 in a cohort exposed to, infected with or recovered from COVID-19 (not recorded which). The rearrangement combines TRBV20-1 with TRBJ2-5, and perhaps TRBD2 as D gene, on 6 matching bases. Source material: PBMCs or T cells enriched from blood (not recorded which). The DNA sequence is as follows: TGCAGCTGGGACTCGCAAGAGACCCAGTACTTC. Translated, it gives CSWDSQETQYF.